The T cell receptor (beta chain) under discussion was sequenced for a study of T cell repertoires in aging, cancer and after chemotherapy (dated by TCRdb to about 2019). General notes on the study: The donors fell into six age groups ranging from 30 or younger to 70 or older, and each group had at least three individuals. Paired pre- and post-chemotherapy samples in the solid tumor group came from brain tumor (glioblastoma) patients receiving temozolomide-based therapy. The complete dataset included around 8.8 million TCR reads. Peripheral blood TCR beta repertoires from healthy donors and cancer patients were profiled to examine immunoaging and T cell reconstitution after chemotherapy. The cohort comprised around 220 cancer patients, 94 with hematological and around 120 with solid cancers, plus 95 healthy donors as a reference group. On the study overall, not on this receptor specifically: In healthy donors, the drop in TCR diversity with age came mainly from a loss of richness, whereas in cancer patients a loss of evenness also played a part. According to the authors, the repertoire data do not allow conclusions to be drawn about immunological memory after chemotherapy. Compared with age-matched healthy donors, untreated patients with either hematological or solid cancers had significantly lower TCR diversity in the blood along with higher clonality. An increase in median generation probability over the chemotherapy interval was observed in both cancer cohorts, suggesting that the repertoire was reconstituted through rebound thymic output.

TCR beta rearrangements were amplified from genomic DNA extracted from peripheral blood rather than from sorted cells or RNA. About this clonotype itself: Its cognate antigen has yet to be identified. Base-call qualities are not available, and no considerably larger clone is one nucleotide away.

The CDR3 sequence holds 15 residues, the cysteine and phenylalanine included. Only CDR3 DNA remains: 45 bases, in frame from the first base. V lost 2 bases and J lost 4 bases; the stretch between them is 13 bases long. CDR1 SGHKS and CDR2 YYEKEE are derived from the germline V gene (reference sequence). Rearranged TRB sequences spanning V, D and J segments were amplified in a multiplex touch-down PCR with a mixed TRB-A/B primer pool. Two consecutive PCR reactions with Phusion HS II polymerase added Illumina adapters and sample indices to the amplicons. After gel purification with the NucleoSpin Gel and PCR Clean-up kit, the amplicons were checked using Qubit and an Agilent 2100 Bioanalyzer. Libraries were sequenced on an Illumina MiSeq using 600-cycle, single-indexed, paired-end runs. Per the original workflow: MiXCR versions 2.12 and 3.0.5 were used to process the TRB sequences. Each unique CDR3 nucleotide sequence was treated as one clone, and only productive sequences with two or more reads were kept. The repertoire metrics were Shannon diversity, evenness, clonality (defined as one minus evenness), and alpha-parameterized diversity profiles covering alpha 0 to 5. The IGoR algorithm was used to compute generation probabilities of clones in paired pre- and post-chemotherapy samples. In-frame beta chains were kept once TCRdb had trimmed the public reads at Q25 with fastp and called clones with MiXCR. Every entry covers one CDR3 protein and lists the most common genes and DNA from its rows. The V and J calls were not made by the authors but by TCRdb's processing. This sample has over 1,000 distinct CDR3 sequences in its table, and about 29% of those were observed once. Jointly, the top ten make up roughly a third of the sample.

The V gene is TRBV5-5 and the J gene is TRBJ2-1; the D gene remains uncertain. This receptor was identified in a human donor with a solid tumor. Input material: blood. The CDR3 reads as follows: CASSLELDLYNEQFF. The bases are TGTGCCAGCAGCTTAGAGTTAGACTTGTACAATGAGCAGTTCTTC. Reference TRBV5-5 and TRBJ2-1 genes cover what lies past the CDR3, so the full variable domain is DAGVTQSPTHLIKTRGQQVTLRCSPISGHKSVSWYQQVLGQGPQFIFQYYEKEERGRGNFPDRFSARQFPNYSSELNVNALLLGDSALYLCASSLELDLYNEQFFGPGTRLTVL.